The sequence of this TCR beta chain was determined in a study of metastatic and nonmetastatic thyroid tumors. Study-level information: For malignant and benign thyroid patients, tumor or nodule tissue and blood were the sources whose repertoires were compared. Whole-study results and caveats: For both blood and tumor, malignant thyroid tumors reportedly showed significantly higher TCR beta diversity than benign nodules did.

This clone was seen repeatedly, ten times or more. No antigen is known for it. Authors' methods: Between-group CDR3 differences, defined by clinicopathological status, yielded a distant-metastasis classifier for papillary thyroid cancer. TCRdb re-clonotyped the PCR reads through MiXCR. These V and J calls are TCRdb output, not the study's own analysis. The sample contains roughly 14,000 clones, 20% to 30% of which appear only once. No treatment of any kind had been given to any patient before thyroid surgery. Trimming at V came to 4 bases and at J to 7 bases, leaving 7 bases not matched to a gene. The CDR3 is made up of 13 amino acids. Germline V gene data show CDR1 as DFQATT and CDR2 as SNEGSKA (reference sequence).

This TCR derives from a female donor with papillary thyroid cancer or a benign thyroid nodule (not recorded which). Some clones in this sample may be carry-over from other donors' samples. The chain links TRBV20-1 to TRBJ1-2, with TRBD1 matching 9 bases. What was sequenced was tumor tissue. The CDR3 DNA follows: TGCAGTGCTACCATACAGGGGGCGCGTGGCTACACCTTC. It specifies CSATIQGARGYTF.